This record looks at one T cell receptor beta chain sequence and its context. Under the authors' procedure: Amplified reference gene primers provided the basis for estimating nucleated cell counts. Repertoires were generated with immunoSEQ multiplex PCR, while TCRdb's copy carries only in-frame clones and drops some. From that table come the V and J calls and clone size; the DNA was used to work out D and trimming. The profile covers tens of thousands of clones, with roughly 80% appearing a single time and roughly 12% taken by the ten largest. The entry originates in a study of blood T cell repertoires in COVID-19. As for the study in general: Acute-phase and convalescent COVID-19 samples originated in the United States, Italy and Spain. In each case, the material was cDNA or gDNA derived from T cells, B-cell-depleted T cells, or PBMCs.

The ends lost 3 bases at V and 8 bases at J; junction bases unmatched: 4. This CDR3 comprises 14 residues. The germline CDR1 and CDR2 sequences are SGHTA and FQGNSA. The sample consisted of peripheral blood. The rearrangement links TRBV7-2 to TRBJ2-1, with TRBD2 identical over 10 bases. The receptor comes from an elderly man with acute or convalescent COVID-19. CDR3 loop: CASSFSGGNHEQFF. The CDR3 DNA follows: TGTGCCAGCAGCTTTAGCGGGGGGAACCATGAGCAGTTCTTC.